Following are 21 T cell receptor beta chains from one sample sequenced in a study of T cells in Graves' hyperthyroidism and ophthalmopathy (dated by TCRdb to about 2019). Receptor libraries were prepared by multiplex PCR. TCRdb records Illumina HiSeq 2000 as the sequencer. Amplification of TCR beta CDR3 regions was carried out from RNA transcripts. A first-round RT-PCR of the TCR CDR3 used the HTBI primer set with the Qiagen OneStep RT-PCR kit. In TCRdb, the public reads were trimmed at Q25 with fastp and aligned with MiXCR, with productive beta chains retained. One record per CDR3 amino acid sequence lists the most common genes and DNA. The sample data list 700,000 to 850,000 distinct CDR3 sequences, and 30% to 40% of these were observed just once. The ten largest clones capture roughly 30% of the sample. The sequenced material came from blood. The receptors come from a woman between 35 and 50 years old with Graves' hyperthyroidism.

This clonotype was detected a few times. The genes are TRBV6-5 and TRBJ1-2; D is undetermined. The CDR3 has 14 amino acids. CDR1 and CDR2 from the germline V gene are MNHEY and SVGAGI. Trimming took 0 bases from V and 6 from J, leaving 11 bases between them. The CDR3 DNA reads as TGTGCCAGCAGTTACTCGTGGAGAGGGAATGGCTACACCTTC. Residues: CASSYSWRGNGYTF.

This clonotype was observed many times. J is TRBJ1-4 and V is TRBV7-2; unclear D gene. From germline, CDR1 is SGHTA and CDR2 FQGNSA. The ends were cut back, 4 bases at V and 4 bases at J, with 4 bases in the middle. The CDR3 runs to 12 residues. The CDR3 reads CASSSYNEKLFF. CDR3 DNA: TGTGCCAGCAGCTCCTATAATGAAAAACTGTTTTTT.

The genes are TRBV7-3 and TRBJ2-7; possible D gene TRBD1, 6 bases. The CDR3 extends over 14 amino acids. V lost 3 bases and J 7 bases, leaving 16 bases between the germline ends. The germline gives CDR1 SGHTA, CDR2 FQGTGA. DNA of the CDR3: TGTGCCAGCAGCTTTGAGGGGGACCGCAATGAGCAGTACTTC. Translation gives CASSFEGDRNEQYF.

This clonotype was counted at least ten times. The V gene is TRBV20-1, the J gene TRBJ2-7, with 8 bases that match TRBD1. With V trimmed by 3 bases and J by 7 bases, 11 bases remained unmatched. Germline-derived CDR1 and CDR2 are DFQATT and SNEGSKA (reference sequence). The CDR3 is 14 amino acids. DNA for the CDR3: TGCAGTGCTAGCATTCAGGGGGCGTTAACGGAGCAGTACTTC. As protein: CSASIQGALTEQYF.

This clonotype was detected many times. CDR3 in amino acids: CASSFQGAGGSPLHF. The CDR3 DNA follows: TGTGCCAGCAGCTTTCAGGGGGCGGGAGGTTCACCCCTCCACTTT. The chain has TRBV12-3 or TRBV12-4 and TRBJ1-6; 8 positions match TRBD1. After removal of 6 bases from V and 9 bases from J, the junction contained 10 bases not matched to a gene. The CDR3 loop spans 15 amino acids.

V is TRBV6-5 and J is TRBJ2-5, with a weak D call TRBD2 (7 bases). The germline V gene has CDR1 MNHEY and CDR2 SVGAGI. CDR3 length equals 16 residues. V was trimmed by 5 bases and J by 2 bases, leaving 18 bases between them. The CDR3 DNA is TGTGCCAGCAGTCAACGTGAGGGGGGGGGACAAGAGACCCAGTACTTC. This translates into CASSQREGGGQETQYF.

Points on this clonotype: Being one base from a much bigger clone, this may be a read error. V gene TRBV20-1 combines with J gene TRBJ2-7, with D tentatively TRBD1 (5 bases). This CDR3 is built from 12 residues. Looked up from germline, CDR1 is DFQATT and CDR2 is SNEGSKA (reference sequence). CDR3 sequence reads: CSARVDSYAQYF. The CDR3 nucleotides are TGCAGTGCTAGAGTCGACAGTTACGCGCAGTACTTC.

This clonotype was detected many times. The chain uses TRBV25-1 and TRBJ1-5; D possibly corresponds to TRBD1 (6 bases). Trimming removed 6 bases at V and 3 bases at J, with 15 bases between. Germline loops: CDR1 MGHDK, CDR2 SYGVNS. The CDR3 contains 15 residues. The CDR3 region has the DNA TGTGCCAGCAGCTCGGGGGCGGGTAACAATCAGCCCCAGCATTTT. Translated: CASSSGAGNNQPQHF.

This clonotype appeared a few times. The CDR3 DNA sequence: TGTGCCAGCAGTTTCACGAGGTCGGGCAATCAGCCCCAGCATTTT. Protein sequence: CASSFTRSGNQPQHF. The chain is built from TRBV27 and TRBJ1-5; D is unclear. The CDR3 has 15 residues. Germline CDR1 and CDR2: MNHEY and SMNVEV (reference sequence). Trimming removed 3 bases from V and 2 bases from J, with 11 bases in between.

The rearrangement uses TRBV7-9 and TRBJ2-7; 8 positions agree with TRBD1. Per the germline V gene, CDR1 is SEHNR and CDR2 is FQNEAQ (reference sequence). The CDR3 contains 15 residues. Trimming took 0 bases from V and 6 from J; bases not matched to a gene: 7. CDR3 sequence (DNA): TGTGCCAGCAGCTTAGCGGGGGAAGACAGGGGCGAGCAGTACTTC. Translated, it gives CASSLAGEDRGEQYF.

A word on this clonotype: One end of the junction fails to match germline, which may point to a read error. The rearrangement joins TRBV7-8 to TRBJ2-5; TRBD2 is a possible D gene (5 bases). Germline CDR1 reads SGHVS; CDR2 reads FQNEAQ. CDR3 length equals 14 residues. The CDR3 is CASSQGLAKETQYF. In DNA form, the CDR3 reads TGCGCCAGCAGCCAAGGACTGGCGAAAGAGACCCAGTACTTC.

At least ten counts were recorded for this clonotype. This chain connects TRBV2 to TRBJ2-2, with D perhaps TRBD2 (6 bases). The CDR3 length is 14 residues. From germline, CDR1 is SNHLY and CDR2 FYNNEI. V was trimmed by 5 bases and J by 5 bases, leaving 12 bases between them. In DNA form, the CDR3 reads TGTGCCAGCAGTTTTACGGGGAGGACCGGGGAGCTGTTTTTT. Protein sequence: CASSFTGRTGELFF.

This clonotype was recorded at least ten times. Relative to the germline gene, one junction end is altered; a read error may explain this. V gene TRBV27 combines with J gene TRBJ1-3; D is possibly TRBD1 (6 bases). The germline V gene encodes CDR1 MNHEY and CDR2 SMNVEV (reference sequence). The CDR3 is 10 amino acids. CDR3 sequence reads: CASSLDSRPF. CDR3 DNA sequence: TGTGCCAGCAGTTTGGACAGTCGACCCTTT.

As regards this clonotype: A much larger clone sits a single nucleotide away, making a read error possible. V is TRBV10-1 and J is TRBJ1-2, with unresolved D. CDR1 is WNHNN and CDR2 is SYGVQD in the germline V gene (reference sequence). This CDR3 is built from 10 residues. CDR3 protein: CASRTYGHTF. The CDR3 DNA follows: TGCGCCAGCAGGACTTATGGCCACACCTTC.

This clonotype was detected many times. This chain connects TRBV9 to TRBJ1-2; 8 positions agree with TRBD1. V lost 1 base and J lost 6; bases outside the gene matches: 5. Germline V gene lookup returns CDR1 SGDLS and CDR2 YYNGEE. The CDR3 contains 14 residues. For the CDR3, the DNA is TGTGCCAGCAGCGTACTTACAGGGGGGGATGGCTACACCTTC. This encodes CASSVLTGGDGYTF. The variable domain in full, with the rest retrieved from reference TRBV9 and TRBJ1-2, is DSGVTQTPKHLITATGQRVTLRCSPRSGDLSVYWYQQSLDQGLQFLIQYYNGEERAKGNILERFSAQQFPDLHSELNLSSLELGDSALYFCASSVLTGGDGYTFGSGTRLTVV.

Many counts were recorded for this clonotype. The gene calls are TRBV7-6 and TRBJ1-6, with 7 positions matching TRBD1. V lost 5 bases and J lost 0; bases outside the gene matches: 4. CDR3 length: 16 residues. Germline V CDR1 and CDR2: SGHVS, FNYEAQ. CDR3 coding DNA: TGTGCCAGCAGCGAACAGGGGAGCTCCTATAATTCACCCCTCCACTTT. This encodes CASSEQGSSYNSPLHF.

This chain joins TRBV6-1 and TRBJ1-1; 8 nucleotides match TRBD1. J gave up 4 bases and V 6 bases, and 10 bases lay outside the gene matches. Looked up from germline, CDR1 is MNHNS and CDR2 is SASEGT. CDR3 length equals 15 residues. CDR3 sequence: CASSPTIGQGTEAFF. The CDR3 coding sequence is TGTGCCAGCAGCCCGACCATTGGACAGGGCACTGAAGCTTTCTTT.

This clonotype showed up many times. This chain links TRBV7-9 with TRBJ1-2; D might be TRBD1 (5 bases). Trimming stripped 4 bases from V and 6 bases from J, with 12 bases between. CDR1 and CDR2 (germline): SEHNR, FQNEAQ (reference sequence). The length of the CDR3 is 13 residues. CDR3 coding DNA: TGTGCCAGCAGCTCAGCCCAGGGTGATGGCTACACCTTC. Its translation is CASSSAQGDGYTF. Based on the CDR3 plus reference TRBV7-9 and TRBJ1-2, the full variable domain is DTGVSQNPRHKITKRGQNVTFRCDPISEHNRLYWYRQTLGQGPEFLTYFQNEAQLEKSRLLSDRFSAERPKGSFSTLEIQRTEQGDSAMYLCASSSAQGDGYTFGSGTRLTVV.

This clonotype was seen a handful of times. V usage is TRBV6-5 and J usage is TRBJ1-1; D is unclear. Germline lookup yields CDR1 MNHEY and CDR2 SVGAGI. This CDR3 has 13 amino acids. The CDR3 nucleotides are TGTGCGGCCCGGGTATTCGGGAACACTGAAGCTTTCTTT. Protein: CAARVFGNTEAFF.

Comment on this clonotype: This may come from a read error, since a much larger clone is one base off. This sequence joins TRBV12-3 or TRBV12-4 and TRBJ1-2; 8 bases agree with TRBD1. The CDR3 is 14 residues long. The J segment lost 4 bases and the V segment lost 6 bases, leaving 7 bases of the junction unmatched. CDR3 DNA sequence: TGTGCCAGCAGCGACAGGGGACACTCCTATGGCTACACCTTC. Protein product: CASSDRGHSYGYTF.

In regard to this clonotype: This clone may be a read error of a much larger clone one base away. The conserved phenylalanine or tryptophan is not found at the CDR3 terminus, so this likely reflects a read error. The rearrangement links TRBV20-1 to TRBJ1-1; D is ambiguous. The CDR3 loop spans 11 amino acids. Per the germline V gene, CDR1 is DFQATT and CDR2 is SNEGSKA (reference sequence). Between the trimmed V and J ends, which lost 1 base and 3 bases, there was a span of 3 bases. The CDR3: CSARAYTEAFS. DNA for the CDR3: TGCAGTGCTAGAGCCTACACTGAAGCTTTCTCT.